Following are 19 T cell receptor beta chains from one sample sequenced in a study of beta chain features in type 1 diabetes. Points from the study as a whole: Shorter TCRB CDR3s, moderately but significantly so, were found in Type 1 diabetes patients in all four CD4+ subsets.

What these receptors recognize is not known. Since all of the isolated RNA was reverse transcribed, expressed TCRB transcripts were what got sequenced. Only in-frame clones appear in the TCRdb table, and some are missing; sequencing was by immunoSEQ multiplex PCR. The sample carries 150,000 to 190,000 clones, about a tenth recorded once. Sequenced: central memory CD4+ T cells from blood. All receptors come from a man aged 25 to 40 with type 1 diabetes.

This clone was observed a handful of times. V and J are TRBV14 and TRBJ2-3; 7 bases align to TRBD1. The V gene's germline CDR1 is SGHDN and CDR2 FVKESK. The CDR3 sequence is 16 residues long. V was pared by 2 bases and J by 2 bases, with 7 bases of the junction left unmatched. The chain's CDR3 is CASSQYYGTVTDTQYF. CDR3 DNA sequence: TGTGCCAGCAGCCAATACTACGGGACAGTCACAGATACGCAGTATTTT.

The V call is TRBV7-2, the J call TRBJ2-7, with 7 bases that match TRBD2. Germline-derived CDR1 and CDR2 are SGHTA and FQGNSA. CDR3 length equals 15 residues. V shed 3 bases and J 2 bases; nucleotides not matched to a gene: 7. CDR3 loop: CASSFDGGGTYEQYF. CDR3 DNA sequence: TGTGCCAGCAGCTTTGATGGCGGGGGTACCTACGAGCAGTACTTC.

The chain couples TRBV7-2 to TRBJ1-1, with D possibly TRBD1 on 6 matching bases. CDR1 is SGHTA, CDR2 FQGNSA, per germline. V dropped 5 bases and J dropped 5 bases, with 12 bases sitting between them. The CDR3 sequence is 13 residues long. CDR3 region: CASSIDRRTEAFF. DNA for the CDR3: TGTGCCAGCAGCATCGACAGGAGGACTGAAGCTTTCTTT.

This clone was seen more than once but under ten times. The same CDR3 is also encoded by other DNA sequences in this sample. This chain links TRBV7-9 with TRBJ1-1; no clear D gene. The V end lost 2 bases, the J end lost 5 bases, and 6 bases lay between the germline ends. The CDR3 consists of 12 residues. Germline values: CDR1 SEHNR, CDR2 FQNEAQ (reference sequence). The CDR3 DNA follows: TGTGCCAGCAGCTTATTCTTAACTGAAGCTTTCTTT. Amino acid sequence: CASSLFLTEAFF. Filled out from reference TRBV7-9 and TRBJ1-1, the complete variable domain reads DTGVSQNPRHKITKRGQNVTFRCDPISEHNRLYWYRQTLGQGPEFLTYFQNEAQLEKSRLLSDRFSAERPKGSFSTLEIQRTEQGDSAMYLCASSLFLTEAFFGQGTRLTVV.

This clone has just a few counts. The DNA of the CDR3 is TGTGCCAGCAGCCCTAGGCCCGGATCGGGAGAGACCCAGTACTTC. Translated: CASSPRPGSGETQYF. The chain combines TRBV11-2 with TRBJ2-5; unclear D gene. V dropped 5 bases and J dropped 4 bases, with 17 bases sitting between them. CDR1 and CDR2 (germline): SGHAT, FQNNGV. The CDR3 loop spans 15 amino acids.

In this sample, this clone turned up a few times. The chain uses TRBV4-3 and TRBJ2-3; D ambiguous. Per germline, CDR1 LGHNA and CDR2 YSLEER. The CDR3 totals 15 residues. Between the trimmed V and J ends, which lost 6 bases and 0 bases, there was a span of 13 bases. The CDR3: CASRLSPGSTDTQYF. CDR3 nucleotides: TGCGCCAGCAGATTGAGCCCCGGGAGCACAGATACGCAGTATTTT.

The rearrangement uses TRBV18 and TRBJ2-1; TRBD2 is a possible D gene (6 bases). V lost 3 bases and J lost 8, with 20 bases in between. The CDR3 is 16 amino acids. CDR1 KGHSH and CDR2 LQKENI come from the germline V gene. CDR3 bases: TGTGCCAGCTCACCCCCGGGAGCCGACTATACGGATGAGCAGTTCTTC. It is translated as CASSPPGADYTDEQFF.

The chain joins TRBV5-4 to TRBJ2-1, with TRBD2 as a possible D gene (6 bases). V was shortened by 4 bases and J by 14 bases, with 22 bases between the two germline ends. CDR3 size: 14 residues. Germline V gene lookup returns CDR1 SGHNT and CDR2 YYREEE (reference sequence). The CDR3 DNA follows: TGTGCCAGCAGCCCACCGGGACTGGCGTCAATGGAGTTCTTC. Translating it yields CASSPPGLASMEFF.

There are many counts of this clone. This rearrangement joins TRBV28 to TRBJ2-1, with D perhaps matching TRBD2 (5 bases). V lost 3 bases and J 10 bases, leaving 13 bases between the germline ends. The CDR3 has 13 residues. The V gene's germline CDR1 is MDHEN and CDR2 SYDVKM. The CDR3 here is CASSFVAQREQFF. DNA of the CDR3: TGTGCCAGCAGTTTTGTTGCCCAGCGGGAGCAGTTCTTC.

This clone was detected only a few times. This sequence joins TRBV18 and TRBJ2-1; D is possibly TRBD2 (6 bases). The CDR3 extends over 16 amino acids. Germline loops: CDR1 KGHSH, CDR2 LQKENI. Between the trimmed V and J ends, which lost 0 bases and 9 bases, there was a span of 18 bases. CDR3 nucleotides: TGTGCCAGCTCACCACCGATTCCGGGAAGGCGGGGTGAGCAGTTCTTC. The encoded protein is CASSPPIPGRRGEQFF.

The V call is TRBV28, the J call TRBJ2-5; D unresolved. CDR1 and CDR2 from the germline V gene are MDHEN and SYDVKM. This CDR3 is built from 14 residues. The germline V and J ends were trimmed by 1 base and 3 bases, with 9 bases remaining between them. The CDR3 reads CASSLFSQKETQYF. The CDR3 coding sequence is TGTGCCAGCAGTTTATTTTCACAAAAAGAGACCCAGTACTTC.

This chain joins TRBV25-1 and TRBJ2-7; D is undetermined. With 5 bases removed from V and 5 bases from J, the gap between germline ends came to 16 bases. CDR3 length: 14 amino acids. Germline-derived CDR1 and CDR2 are MGHDK and SYGVNS. CDR3: CASSSGSLPDEQYF. CDR3 in DNA: TGTGCCAGCAGTTCAGGTTCACTTCCGGACGAGCAGTACTTC.

V usage is TRBV19 and J usage is TRBJ2-1; D possibly corresponds to TRBD2 (5 bases). V gave up 0 bases and J gave up 1 base, with 10 bases separating them. The V gene's germline CDR1 is LNHDA and CDR2 SQIVND (reference sequence). The CDR3 runs 16 residues. CDR3 bases: TGTGCCAGTAGTATAGATCGGGCGGGTTCCTACAATGAGCAGTTCTTC. Translation: CASSIDRAGSYNEQFF.

In this sample, this clone turned up a few times. The chain carries TRBV4-2 and TRBJ2-7; D unclear. Trimming removed 0 bases at V and 5 bases at J, with 5 bases between. In germline, CDR1 is LGHNA, CDR2 YNFKEQ. This CDR3 has 12 amino acids. The CDR3, as DNA: TGTGCCAGCAGCCAAGATTTCAACGAGCAGTACTTC. It yields the protein CASSQDFNEQYF.

The chain combines TRBV9 with TRBJ2-1; 9 nucleotides match TRBD2. This CDR3 region has 15 residues. CDR1 and CDR2 (germline): SGDLS, YYNGEE. V trimming: 4 bases; J trimming: 6 bases; junction bases outside the gene matches: 8. Written as DNA, the CDR3 is TGTGCCAGCAGCTCGCGGGAGGGCCCGAGCAATGAGCAGTTCTTC. Its translation is CASSSREGPSNEQFF.

This clone was seen a few times. The chain employs TRBV23-1 and TRBJ1-5, with D unresolved. TRBV23-1 is noted as an ORF with a role that remains uncertain. With 4 bases removed from V and 2 bases from J, the gap between germline ends came to 18 bases. This CDR3 has 17 residues. Written as DNA, the CDR3 is TGCGCCAGCAGTCGCCCTGGGAGAGGTCGATGCAATCAGCCCCAGCATTTT. Its protein product is CASSRPGRGRCNQPQHF.

The DNA for the CDR3 is TGTGCCAGCAGCCCGGAGGCGGGAGGGCTATACAATGAGCAGTTCTTC. Its protein is CASSPEAGGLYNEQFF. The chain uses TRBV7-9 and TRBJ2-1, with 9 nucleotides matching TRBD2. The CDR3 is made up of 16 amino acids. Trimming cost V 5 bases and J 4 bases; bases outside gene matches: 9. CDR1 is SEHNR and CDR2 is FQNEAQ in the germline V gene (reference sequence).

This clone was found a few times. The rearrangement uses TRBV5-1 and TRBJ1-1; the D is unclear. The V and J ends lost 4 bases and 3 bases respectively, with 10 bases between them. The CDR3 runs 13 residues. CDR1 is SGHRS, CDR2 YFSETQ, per germline. In DNA form, the CDR3 reads TGCGCCAGCAGCACTCGCATTGACACTGAAGCTTTCTTT. This sequence encodes CASSTRIDTEAFF.

This clone was seen only a few times. The chain carries TRBV29-1 and TRBJ2-3; TRBD2 matches 9 bases. Germline V gives CDR1 SQVTM, CDR2 ANQGSEA. The CDR3 length is 16 residues. V was clipped by 6 bases and J by 2 bases; unmatched bases: 12. In DNA, the CDR3 is TGCAGCGTCCAGACATTTCTAGCGGGGACCACAGATACGCAGTATTTT. It encodes CSVQTFLAGTTDTQYF.